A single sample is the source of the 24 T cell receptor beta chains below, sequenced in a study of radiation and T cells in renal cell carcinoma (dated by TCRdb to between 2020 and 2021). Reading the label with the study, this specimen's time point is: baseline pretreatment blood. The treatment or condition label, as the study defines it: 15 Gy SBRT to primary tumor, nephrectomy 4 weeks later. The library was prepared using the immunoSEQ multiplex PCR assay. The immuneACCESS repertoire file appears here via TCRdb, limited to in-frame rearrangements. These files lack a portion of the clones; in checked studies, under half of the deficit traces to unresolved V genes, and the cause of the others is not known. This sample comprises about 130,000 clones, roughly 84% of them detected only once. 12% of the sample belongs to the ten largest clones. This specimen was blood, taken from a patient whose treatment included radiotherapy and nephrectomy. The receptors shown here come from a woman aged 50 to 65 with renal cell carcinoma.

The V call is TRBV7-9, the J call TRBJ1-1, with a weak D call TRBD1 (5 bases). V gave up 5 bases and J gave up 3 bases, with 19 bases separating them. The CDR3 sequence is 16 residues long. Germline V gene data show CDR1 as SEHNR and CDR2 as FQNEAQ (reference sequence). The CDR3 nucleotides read TGTGCCAGCAGCCCTTTTGTAGGGGCTTGGGACACTGAAGCTTTCTTT. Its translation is CASSPFVGAWDTEAFF. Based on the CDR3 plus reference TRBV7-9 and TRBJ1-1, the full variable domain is DTGVSQNPRHKITKRGQNVTFRCDPISEHNRLYWYRQTLGQGPEFLTYFQNEAQLEKSRLLSDRFSAERPKGSFSTLEIQRTEQGDSAMYLCASSPFVGAWDTEAFFGQGTRLTVV.

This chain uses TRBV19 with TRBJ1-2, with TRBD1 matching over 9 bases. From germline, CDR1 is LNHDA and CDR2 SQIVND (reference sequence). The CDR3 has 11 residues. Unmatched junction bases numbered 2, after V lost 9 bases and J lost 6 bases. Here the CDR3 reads CASRTGDGYTF. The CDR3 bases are TGTGCCAGCCGGACAGGGGATGGCTACACCTTC.

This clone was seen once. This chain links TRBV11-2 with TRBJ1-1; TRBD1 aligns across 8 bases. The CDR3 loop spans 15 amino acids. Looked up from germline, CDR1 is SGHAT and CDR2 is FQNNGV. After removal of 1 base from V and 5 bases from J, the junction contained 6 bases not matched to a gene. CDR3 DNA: TGTGCCAGCAGCTTAGGAAACAGGGGGAAGACTGAAGCTTTCTTT. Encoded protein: CASSLGNRGKTEAFF.

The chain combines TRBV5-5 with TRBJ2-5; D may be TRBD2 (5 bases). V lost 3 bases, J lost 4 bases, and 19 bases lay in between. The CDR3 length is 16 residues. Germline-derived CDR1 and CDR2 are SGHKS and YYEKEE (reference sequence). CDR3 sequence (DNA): TGTGCCAGCAGCTGGGCCGGGGAGTCGTACCGAGAGACCCAGTACTTC. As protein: CASSWAGESYRETQYF.

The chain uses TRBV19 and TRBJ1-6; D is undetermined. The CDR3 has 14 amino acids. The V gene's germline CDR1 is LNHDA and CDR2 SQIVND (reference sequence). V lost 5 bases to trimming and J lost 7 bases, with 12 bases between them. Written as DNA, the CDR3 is TGTGCCAGTAGTTGGGAGGGAGGGAATTCACCCCTCCACTTT. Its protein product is CASSWEGGNSPLHF. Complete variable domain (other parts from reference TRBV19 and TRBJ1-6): DGGITQSPKYLFRKEGQNVTLSCEQNLNHDAMYWYRQDPGQGLRLIYYSQIVNDFQKGDIAEGYSVSREKKESFPLTVTSAQKNPTAFYLCASSWEGGNSPLHFGNGTRLTVT.

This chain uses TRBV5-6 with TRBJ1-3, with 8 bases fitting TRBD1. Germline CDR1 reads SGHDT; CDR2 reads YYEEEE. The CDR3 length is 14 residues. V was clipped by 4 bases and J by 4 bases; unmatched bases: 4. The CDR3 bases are TGTGCCAGCAGCGGACAGGGTATCGGAAACACCATATATTTT. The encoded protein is CASSGQGIGNTIYF.

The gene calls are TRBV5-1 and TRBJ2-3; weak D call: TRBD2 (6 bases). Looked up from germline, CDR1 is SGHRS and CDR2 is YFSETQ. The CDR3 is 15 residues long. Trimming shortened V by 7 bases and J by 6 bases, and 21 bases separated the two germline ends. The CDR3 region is CASSGGGGLADTQYF. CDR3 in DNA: TGCGCCAGCTCTGGGGGTGGGGGACTGGCGGATACGCAGTATTTT.

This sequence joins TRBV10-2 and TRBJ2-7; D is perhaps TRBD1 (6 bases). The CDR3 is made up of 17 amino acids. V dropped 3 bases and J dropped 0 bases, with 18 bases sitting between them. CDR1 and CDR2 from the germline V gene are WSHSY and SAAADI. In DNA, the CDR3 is TGCGCCAGCAGTGACCCATTTCGGGCGGACAGCTCCTACGAGCAGTACTTC. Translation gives CASSDPFRADSSYEQYF.

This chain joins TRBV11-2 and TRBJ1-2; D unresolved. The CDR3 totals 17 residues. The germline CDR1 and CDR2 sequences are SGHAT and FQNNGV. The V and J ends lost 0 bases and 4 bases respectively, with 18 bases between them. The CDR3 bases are TGTGCCAGCAGCTTAGATCTACCGGGGTTATCAGCCTATGGCTACACCTTC. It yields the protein CASSLDLPGLSAYGYTF.

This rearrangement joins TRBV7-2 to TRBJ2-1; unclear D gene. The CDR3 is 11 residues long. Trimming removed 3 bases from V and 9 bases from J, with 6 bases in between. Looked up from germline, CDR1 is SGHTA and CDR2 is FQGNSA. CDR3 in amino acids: CASSFRGEQFF. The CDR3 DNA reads TGTGCCAGCAGCTTCCGCGGTGAGCAGTTCTTC.

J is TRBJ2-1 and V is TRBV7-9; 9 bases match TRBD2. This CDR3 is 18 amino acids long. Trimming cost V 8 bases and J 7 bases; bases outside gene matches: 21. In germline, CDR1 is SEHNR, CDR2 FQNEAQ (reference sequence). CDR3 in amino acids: CASPKVPHLGGGANEQFF. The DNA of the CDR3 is TGTGCCAGCCCCAAAGTTCCCCACCTGGGCGGGGGGGCAAATGAGCAGTTCTTC.

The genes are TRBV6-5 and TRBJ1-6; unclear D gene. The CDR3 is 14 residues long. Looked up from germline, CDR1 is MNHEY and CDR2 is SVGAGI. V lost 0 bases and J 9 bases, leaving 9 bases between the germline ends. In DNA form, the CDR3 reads TGTGCCAGCAGTTACTCGTTAAGGAGTTCACCCCTCCACTTT. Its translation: CASSYSLRSSPLHF.

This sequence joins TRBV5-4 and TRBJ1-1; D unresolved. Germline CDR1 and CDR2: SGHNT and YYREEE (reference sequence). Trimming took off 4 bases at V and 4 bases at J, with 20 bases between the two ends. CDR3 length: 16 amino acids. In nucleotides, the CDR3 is TGTGCCAGCAGCCCTAAGAACGCCCAGGCGTTCACTGAAGCTTTCTTT. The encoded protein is CASSPKNAQAFTEAFF.

The CDR3 protein is CASSVEVGGRAGETQYF. In nucleotides, the CDR3 is TGTGCCAGCAGCGTAGAAGTTGGAGGCAGGGCAGGGGAGACCCAGTACTTC. V usage is TRBV9 and J usage is TRBJ2-5; TRBD1 or TRBD2 may be the D gene (5 bases each). The length of the CDR3 is 17 residues. From germline, CDR1 is SGDLS and CDR2 YYNGEE. Trimming took off 0 bases at V and 5 bases at J, with 20 bases between the two ends.

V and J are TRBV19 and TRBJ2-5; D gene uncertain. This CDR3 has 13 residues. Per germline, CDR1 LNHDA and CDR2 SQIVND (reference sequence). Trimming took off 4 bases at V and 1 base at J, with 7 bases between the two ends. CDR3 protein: CASSTAVQETQYF. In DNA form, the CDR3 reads TGTGCCAGTAGTACCGCAGTCCAAGAGACCCAGTACTTC.

CDR3 nucleotides: TGTGCCAGCAGCTTTGGACAGGGGGCGCCTAATGAAAAACTGTTTTTT. Translating gives CASSFGQGAPNEKLFF. The chain carries TRBV7-9 and TRBJ1-4; 11 bases are a match to TRBD1. CDR3 length: 16 amino acids. The V segment lost 3 bases and the J segment 3 bases; nucleotides outside the gene matches: 3. CDR1 is SEHNR, CDR2 FQNEAQ, per germline (reference sequence).

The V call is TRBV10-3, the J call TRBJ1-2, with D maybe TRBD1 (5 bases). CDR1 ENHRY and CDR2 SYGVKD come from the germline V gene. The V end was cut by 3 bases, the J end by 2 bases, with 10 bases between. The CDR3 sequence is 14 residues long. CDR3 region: CAISDRGLNYGYTF. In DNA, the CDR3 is TGTGCCATCAGTGATAGGGGATTGAACTATGGCTACACCTTC.

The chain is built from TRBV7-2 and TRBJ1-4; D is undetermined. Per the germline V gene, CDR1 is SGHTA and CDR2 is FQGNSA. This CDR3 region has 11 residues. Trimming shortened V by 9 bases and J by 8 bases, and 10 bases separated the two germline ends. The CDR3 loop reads CARRRREKLFF. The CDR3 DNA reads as TGTGCCAGGAGGAGGAGAGAAAAACTGTTTTTT. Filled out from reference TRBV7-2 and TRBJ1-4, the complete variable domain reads GAGVSQSPSNKVTEKGKDVELRCDPISGHTALYWYRQSLGQGLEFLIYFQGNSAPDKSGLPSDRFSAERTGGSVSTLTIQRTQQEDSAVYLCARRRREKLFFGSGTQLSVL.

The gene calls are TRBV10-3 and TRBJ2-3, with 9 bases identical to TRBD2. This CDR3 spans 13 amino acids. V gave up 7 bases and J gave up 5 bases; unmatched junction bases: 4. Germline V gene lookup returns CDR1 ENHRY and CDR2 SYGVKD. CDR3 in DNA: TGTGCCATCAACGCGGGGGGGATAGATACGCAGTATTTT. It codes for CAINAGGIDTQYF.

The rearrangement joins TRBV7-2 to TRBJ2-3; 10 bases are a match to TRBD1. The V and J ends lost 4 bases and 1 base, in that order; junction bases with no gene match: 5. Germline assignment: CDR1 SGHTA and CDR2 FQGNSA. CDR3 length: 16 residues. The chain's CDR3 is CASSSGQGRGTDTQYF. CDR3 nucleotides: TGTGCCAGCAGCTCGGGACAGGGGAGAGGCACAGATACGCAGTATTTT. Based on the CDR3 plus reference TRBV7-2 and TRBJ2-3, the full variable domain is GAGVSQSPSNKVTEKGKDVELRCDPISGHTALYWYRQSLGQGLEFLIYFQGNSAPDKSGLPSDRFSAERTGGSVSTLTIQRTQQEDSAVYLCASSSGQGRGTDTQYFGPGTRLTVL.

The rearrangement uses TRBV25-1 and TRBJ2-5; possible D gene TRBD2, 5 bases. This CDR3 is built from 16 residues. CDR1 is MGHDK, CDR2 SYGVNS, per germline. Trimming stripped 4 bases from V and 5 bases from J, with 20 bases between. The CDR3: CASSAFTGKMGETQYF. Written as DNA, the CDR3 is TGTGCCAGCAGTGCTTTCACCGGGAAAATGGGGGAGACCCAGTACTTC.

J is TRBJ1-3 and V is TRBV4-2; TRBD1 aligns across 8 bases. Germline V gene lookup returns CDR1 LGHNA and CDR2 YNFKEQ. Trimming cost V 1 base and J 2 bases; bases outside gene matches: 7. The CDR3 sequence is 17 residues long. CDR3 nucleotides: TGTGCCAGCAGCCAAGTTCAGGGGGCGACTACTGGAAACACCATATATTTT. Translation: CASSQVQGATTGNTIYF.

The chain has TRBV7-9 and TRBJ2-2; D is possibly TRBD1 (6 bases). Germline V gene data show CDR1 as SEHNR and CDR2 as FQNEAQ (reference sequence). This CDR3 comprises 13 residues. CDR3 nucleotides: TGTGTCGGGGAAGACAGGTCCTTCGGGGAGCTGTTTTTT. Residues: CVGEDRSFGELFF. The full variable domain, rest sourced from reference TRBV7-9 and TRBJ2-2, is DTGVSQNPRHKITKRGQNVTFRCDPISEHNRLYWYRQTLGQGPEFLTYFQNEAQLEKSRLLSDRFSAERPKGSFSTLEIQRTEQGDSAMYLCVGEDRSFGELFFGEGSRLTVL.

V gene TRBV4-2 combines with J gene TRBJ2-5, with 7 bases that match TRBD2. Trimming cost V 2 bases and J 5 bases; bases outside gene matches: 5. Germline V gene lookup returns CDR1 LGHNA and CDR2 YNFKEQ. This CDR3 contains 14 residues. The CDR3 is CASSQPWTSETQYF. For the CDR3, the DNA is TGTGCCAGCAGCCAACCATGGACTAGTGAGACCCAGTACTTC.